This is a list of T cell receptor beta chains from one sample in a study of blood T cell repertoires in COVID-19. Generated by immunoSEQ multiplex PCR, the TCRdb table keeps only in-frame clones and is missing some. The sample records about 180,000 clones, 84% being singletons. The sample consisted of PBMCs or T cells enriched from blood (not recorded which). These receptors were obtained from a man in his forties or fifties who had recovered from COVID-19. Each CDR3 is given with its conserved first and last residue. D genes are given only for firm matches. A clone size is listed for some rows: how often the clone was seen (once, few, many), or a class if it is expanded.

-	TRBV3-1/TRBV3-2	TRBJ1-2	-	TGTGCCAGCAGCCAAGATCGCGCGGGATACTACACCTTC	CASSQDRAGYYTF
-	TRBV19	TRBJ2-4	-	TGTGCCAGTACCTTCGGTCTAACAGAGCCCAACATTCAGTACTTC	CASTFGLTEPNIQYF
TRBD1	TRBV2	TRBJ1-2	-	TGTGCCAGCAGCCCCAGGGGGCAGGGCTATGGCTACACCTTC	CASSPRGQGYGYTF
TRBD2	TRBV9	TRBJ2-3	-	TGTGCCAGCAGCGTACGAGGTAGCGGGGGACGCACAGATACGCAGTATTTT	CASSVRGSGGRTDTQYF
TRBD2	TRBV10-3	TRBJ2-7	-	TGTGCCATCAGACAAGCGGGGGGAGCCTACGAGCAGTACTTC	CAIRQAGGAYEQYF
-	TRBV4-2	TRBJ1-1	once	TGTGCCAGCAGCCAAGGGCTAGGGGGGAACACTGAAGCTTTCTTT	CASSQGLGGNTEAFF
TRBD2	TRBV11-2	TRBJ2-5	-	TGTGCCAGCAGCTATTATAGAGCGGGGTACCAAGAGACCCAGTACTTC	CASSYYRAGYQETQYF
TRBD1	TRBV28	TRBJ1-3	few	TGTGCCAGCAGTTTTTCCGGGACAGGGAGGTCTGGAAACACCATATATTTT	CASSFSGTGRSGNTIYF
-	TRBV6-5	TRBJ2-1	once	TGTGCCAGCAGAGGGACAGTGGAGGGTAGACGGCAGTTCTTC	CASRGTVEGRRQFF
-	TRBV6-1	TRBJ1-5	-	TGTGCCAGCAGTGATGTTTTTGGGGGCGCCCAGCTACTCAATCAGCCCCAGCATTTT	CASSDVFGGAQLLNQPQHF
TRBD2	TRBV5-1	TRBJ2-1	-	TGCGCCAGCAGCGCAGCGGGGGGGCGTAATGAGCAGTTCTTC	CASSAAGGRNEQFF
-	TRBV5-1	TRBJ1-5	-	TGCGCCAGCAGCTTATCAGGGCTTAGCAATCAGCCCCAGCATTTT	CASSLSGLSNQPQHF
TRBD1	TRBV19	TRBJ2-7	-	TGTGCCAGTAGTATACAGGGGGCCGGCTACGAGCAGTACTTC	CASSIQGAGYEQYF
-	TRBV28	TRBJ1-6	-	TGTGCCAGCAGGCTTAAAGGGGTCCGCTATAATTCACCCCTCCACTTT	CASRLKGVRYNSPLHF
-	TRBV18	TRBJ1-1	-	TGTGCCAGCTCACCGAACAGGGAGGGAGCTTTCTTT	CASSPNREGAFF
-	TRBV18	TRBJ1-1	-	TGTGCCAGCTCACCAACAGGGCCGAACACTGAAGCTTTCTTT	CASSPTGPNTEAFF
-	TRBV2	TRBJ1-2	few	TGTGCCAGCAGTCCCCAGGGGCCCAGGGGCTACACCTTC	CASSPQGPRGYTF
-	TRBV2	TRBJ2-7	-	TGTGCCAGCAGCTTCACAGGGACCTACGAGCAGTACTTC	CASSFTGTYEQYF
-	TRBV2	TRBJ1-4	-	TGTGCCAGCAGTGGAGGTAGCCCAGCAACTAATGAAAAACTGTTTTTT	CASSGGSPATNEKLFF
-	TRBV3-1/TRBV3-2	TRBJ1-2	-	TGTACCAGCACCTCACCGGGAAATCTCTATGGCTACACCTTC	CTSTSPGNLYGYTF
TRBD2	TRBV7-7	TRBJ2-5	-	TGTGCTAGCAGCTTAGGACTAGCGGGAGTAGAGACCCAGTACTTC	CASSLGLAGVETQYF
-	TRBV12-3/TRBV12-4	TRBJ1-2	-	TGTGCCAGCAGTTTAGACAGGGCCTCTGGCTACACCTTC	CASSLDRASGYTF
TRBD1	TRBV5-4	TRBJ1-2	-	TGTGCCAGCAGCTCTCCGGGACAGGGGCCCTCTAACTATGGCTACACCTTC	CASSSPGQGPSNYGYTF
-	TRBV5-1	TRBJ2-2	-	TGCGCCAGCAGCGCCCGGGACACCAACACCGGGGAGCTGTTTTTT	CASSARDTNTGELFF
-	TRBV6-6	TRBJ1-4	-	TGTGCCAGCAGTTACCCAGAAGATTTGGATGAAAAACTGTTTTTT	CASSYPEDLDEKLFF
-	TRBV6-5	TRBJ1-1	-	TGTGCCAGCAGTTATTCGACAGGACTTGAATACACTGAAGCTTTCTTT	CASSYSTGLEYTEAFF
-	TRBV4-1	TRBJ1-2	-	TGCGCCAGCAGCCAACCCCCTGACCGGGAGGCTATTAACTATGGCTACACCTTC	CASSQPPDREAINYGYTF
TRBD1	TRBV4-1	TRBJ1-2	-	TGCGCCAGCAGCCAAGTTGAAGGGTTGGGACAGACCTATGGCTACACCTTC	CASSQVEGLGQTYGYTF
TRBD1	TRBV29-1	TRBJ2-7	few	TGCAGCGTTGAAGTTGGCAGGGGGTGGAACGAGCAGTACTTC	CSVEVGRGWNEQYF
-	TRBV4-1	TRBJ1-4	few	TGCGCCAGCAGCCAAGACAGGGTAAGCCGTGATGAAAAACTGTTTTTT	CASSQDRVSRDEKLFF
TRBD1	TRBV7-9	TRBJ1-4	-	TGTGCCAGCAGCCCGGGACAGGGTAATGAAAAACTGTTTTTT	CASSPGQGNEKLFF
TRBD1	TRBV12-3/TRBV12-4	TRBJ2-1	-	TGTGCCAGCAACCGGGACAGGGTGGGTGAGCAGTTCTTC	CASNRDRVGEQFF
-	TRBV3-1/TRBV3-2	TRBJ1-4	-	TGTGCCAGCAGCCAAGCCCCGGGGGGGACGGGAGAAAAACTGTTTTTT	CASSQAPGGTGEKLFF
-	TRBV15	TRBJ1-2	-	TGTGCCACCAGCAGAGACCAGGGTGGCTATGGCTACACCTTC	CATSRDQGGYGYTF
TRBD1	TRBV3-1/TRBV3-2	TRBJ1-2	-	TGTGCCAGCAGCCAAGCGATCTACAGGGGAGTGGATGGCTACACCTTC	CASSQAIYRGVDGYTF
-	TRBV5-1	TRBJ2-7	-	TGCGCCAGTTCGAGGGTAAGTTCCTACGAGCAGTACTTC	CASSRVSSYEQYF
TRBD1	TRBV6-5	TRBJ2-7	-	TGTGCCAGCAGTCGCTTCGGACAGGGCTCCTACGAGCAGTACTTC	CASSRFGQGSYEQYF
-	TRBV19	TRBJ1-5	-	TGTGCCAGTAGTATAAAATTTGGGGAGGGGGAAGGAGCCCAGCCCCAGCATTTT	CASSIKFGEGEGAQPQHF
-	TRBV29-1	TRBJ2-5	few	TGCAGCGTCGAACAATGGCAGGAGACCCAGTACTTC	CSVEQWQETQYF
TRBD1	TRBV5-6	TRBJ2-1	-	TGTGCCAGCAGCTTACCGGGACAGGGGCTGTACAATGAGCAGTTCTTC	CASSLPGQGLYNEQFF
TRBD1	TRBV14	TRBJ2-1	-	TGTGCCAGCAGCCCCCGGACAGGGGCGAGCTCCTACAATGAGCAGTTCTTC	CASSPRTGASSYNEQFF
-	TRBV12-3/TRBV12-4	TRBJ1-5	few	TGTGCCAGCAGCCAAAGCCAAAATCAGCCCCAGCATTTT	CASSQSQNQPQHF
-	TRBV4-2	TRBJ1-2	few	TGTGCCAGCAGCCCCTCCGACAGGAAAGGGAACTATGGCTACACCTTC	CASSPSDRKGNYGYTF
TRBD1	TRBV7-3	TRBJ2-1	-	TGTGCCAGCAGCATAGACGGGACAGGGGCTTTAAAGAAGTCCTACAATGAGCAGTTCTTC	CASSIDGTGALKKSYNEQFF
TRBD1	TRBV2	TRBJ1-2	once	TGTGCCAGCAGTGAAGGTCAGGGGGGATATGGCTACACCTTC	CASSEGQGGYGYTF
-	TRBV14	TRBJ1-6	-	TGTGCCAGCAGCCAAGAGTGGGGGGGCAATTCACCCCTCCACTTT	CASSQEWGGNSPLHF
TRBD1	TRBV12-5	TRBJ1-1	-	TGTGCTAGTGGTTTGGGCCAGGGGGCTTTAGAGTCCACTGAAGCTTTCTTT	CASGLGQGALESTEAFF
-	TRBV14	TRBJ1-2	-	TGTGCCAGCAGCCATGCCAGGGCGGCTGGCTACACCTTC	CASSHARAAGYTF
TRBD2	TRBV5-4	TRBJ2-3	-	TGTGCCAGCACCACCGGACTAGCGGGGCACGCTTTTAATACGCAGTATTTT	CASTTGLAGHAFNTQYF
-	TRBV7-8	TRBJ1-5	-	TGTGCCAGCAGCTTTACGGCCCGGGACTTCGCGGATCAGCCCCAGCATTTT	CASSFTARDFADQPQHF
-	TRBV5-1	TRBJ1-6	many	TGCGCCAGCAGCCTTGGACAAACGAATTCACCCCTCCACTTT	CASSLGQTNSPLHF
TRBD2	TRBV27	TRBJ2-7	-	TGTGCCAGCAGCAGACTAGCGGGGGACTACGAGCAGTACTTC	CASSRLAGDYEQYF
-	TRBV5-5	TRBJ1-5	-	TGTGCCAGCAGTTCAGGGGACGGTTATCAGCCCCAGCATTTT	CASSSGDGYQPQHF
TRBD1	TRBV6-5	TRBJ1-1	-	TGTGCCAGCAACGCAGGGGGCAACACTGAAGCTTTCTTT	CASNAGGNTEAFF
-	TRBV30	TRBJ1-6	-	TGTGCCTGGAGTGGAGAGGCCGGGAGCTCCTATAATTCACCCCTCCACTTT	CAWSGEAGSSYNSPLHF
TRBD1	TRBV5-1	TRBJ2-3	-	TGCGCCAGCAGCTTGGGGGACAGGGGTTTCTTCGATACGCAGTATTTT	CASSLGDRGFFDTQYF
TRBD1	TRBV6-5	TRBJ1-2	-	TGTGCCAGCAGTCCCGGGACAGGAGAGAGCTACACCTTC	CASSPGTGESYTF
TRBD1	TRBV27	TRBJ1-6	-	TGTGCCAGCAGTCAAGACAGGGTTGATAATTCACCCCTCCACTTT	CASSQDRVDNSPLHF
-	TRBV19	TRBJ1-5	-	TGTGCCAGTACCGACAGAAACAATCAGCCCCAGCATTTT	CASTDRNNQPQHF
-	TRBV7-2	TRBJ2-7	-	TGTGCCAGCAGCTTAATTCGTGAGGGCGGGCAGTACTTC	CASSLIREGGQYF